The clone carrying this T cell receptor beta chain was counted a few times. Its specificity is not known. This entry is derived from a study of regulatory T cells in long-lasting Graves disease. General study results and limits: The study examined only peripheral blood, not thyroid tissue. Preferential use of TRBV28, TRBJ1-2 and TRBJ2-5 was seen in persistent disease.

CDR3-region Arm-PCR and iRepertoire HTBI primers produced the TCR beta libraries. In TCRdb, the multiplex PCR reads were re-called with MiXCR into one record per CDR3 protein. The table records roughly 430,000 distinct CDR3 sequences, approximately 22% of them present only once. CDR3 length: 14 residues. CDR1 is SEHNR and CDR2 is FQNEAQ in the germline V gene (reference sequence). The V gene lost 5 bases and the J gene lost 1 base, with 11 bases spanning the gap. Specified time point: persistent/refractory GD, antithyroid drugs over 5 years with positive TRAb. RNA isolated from PBMCs was used to make the TCR library.

The clonotype was recovered from a female donor with Graves disease. The sample here was peripheral blood mononuclear cells (PBMCs), taken when the disease was refractory, from a patient treated with antithyroid drugs. The chain links TRBV7-9 to TRBJ1-1; D uncertain. The CDR3 region has the DNA TGTGCCAGCAGCGAGGGCCCGCCGAACACTGAAGCTTTCTTT. It encodes CASSEGPPNTEAFF.